Listed below are T cell receptor beta chains from one sample, sequenced in a study of control samples from healthy donors and cancer patients. This table comes from immunoSEQ multiplex PCR, and its TCRdb copy is limited to in-frame clones, with some not included. The table shows about 180,000 clones, with 90% to 95% occurring only once. The sequencing sample was made of blood. The receptors originated from a woman aged 18-29 years in good health. Each CDR3 is given with its conserved first and last residue. D genes are given only for firm matches. Only part of the rows carry a size: once, few, many, or a class if the clone is expanded.

V	D	J	size	DNA	CDR3
TRBV19	-	TRBJ2-6	-	TGTGCCAGTAGGGATTACTCTGGGGCCAACGTCCTGACTTTC	CASRDYSGANVLTF
TRBV7-9	-	TRBJ1-5	-	TGTGCCAGCAGCTTAGGCGGCAGGGGCCTAAATCAGCCCCAGCATTTT	CASSLGGRGLNQPQHF
TRBV2	-	TRBJ1-3	-	TGTGCCAGCGGAATAACAGGGAGCACCATATATTTT	CASGITGSTIYF
TRBV10-2	TRBD1	TRBJ1-1	-	TGCGCCAGCAGTGTGACAGGGATGAACACTGAAGCTTTCTTT	CASSVTGMNTEAFF
TRBV13	-	TRBJ1-2	-	TGTGCCAGCAGCTTAGGTACCGGAAGCTACACCTTC	CASSLGTGSYTF
TRBV4-1	-	TRBJ1-3	-	TGCGCCAGCAGGGAGGGGAGGGGGGAGAACACCATATATTTT	CASREGRGENTIYF
TRBV5-6	-	TRBJ1-2	-	TGTGCCAGCAGCTTGGAGTATGCGACCTACTATGGCTACACCTTC	CASSLEYATYYGYTF
TRBV21-1	-	TRBJ2-5	-	TGTGCCAGCAGCAAAGAGGACCTTAGCGGGGGCTACCAAGAGACCCAGTACTTC	CASSKEDLSGGYQETQYF
TRBV19	-	TRBJ1-3	-	TGTGCCAGTAGCCGAGGTCATGGAAACACCATATATTTT	CASSRGHGNTIYF
TRBV2	TRBD2	TRBJ2-1	-	TGTGCCAGCAGTGAAGCGGGCGGGGGGAACTACAATGAGCAGTTCTTC	CASSEAGGGNYNEQFF
TRBV21-1	-	TRBJ1-5	-	TGTGCCAGCAGCAAACGGATATTCAGGGAATCCAATCAGCCCCAGCATTTT	CASSKRIFRESNQPQHF
TRBV9	-	TRBJ2-2	-	TGTGCCAGCAGCCAACCAGGGGCCGGGGAGCTGTTTTTT	CASSQPGAGELFF
TRBV19	TRBD1	TRBJ1-5	-	TGTGCCAGTAGTTTACGACAGGGGCTGAATCAGCCCCAGCATTTT	CASSLRQGLNQPQHF
TRBV19	-	TRBJ1-2	-	TGTGCCAGTAGTCCTAGGAGGGAGAGGGACTATGGCTACACCTTC	CASSPRRERDYGYTF
TRBV25-1	-	TRBJ1-2	-	TGTGCCAGCAGCGCCCCGGGCAACTATGGCTACACCTTC	CASSAPGNYGYTF
TRBV7-9	-	TRBJ2-1	-	TGTGCCAGCAGCCTTCCCGGGACAAAGGATGAGCAGTTCTTC	CASSLPGTKDEQFF
TRBV24-1	-	TRBJ2-3	-	TGTGCCACCAGTCCCAGGGGCTCTAGCACAGATACGCAGTATTTT	CATSPRGSSTDTQYF
TRBV6-5	-	TRBJ2-7	-	TGTGCCAGCAGTCGGGACTTTCAGGGCGAGCAGTACTTC	CASSRDFQGEQYF
TRBV5-1	-	TRBJ2-2	-	TGCGCCAGCAAAGGCCTCGAGCTGTTTTTT	CASKGLELFF
TRBV6-5	-	TRBJ1-3	-	TGTGCCAGCAGTTACTCTGGTGGAAACACCATATATTTT	CASSYSGGNTIYF
TRBV4-2	-	TRBJ2-7	-	TGTGCCAGCAGCCAAGAAGGGGGGACCTACGAGCAGTACTTC	CASSQEGGTYEQYF
TRBV7-9	TRBD1	TRBJ1-2	-	TGTGCCAGCAGCCCCCGACAGGGAAATGGCTACACCTTC	CASSPRQGNGYTF
TRBV5-1	-	TRBJ2-7	few	TGCGCCAGCAGCTTGGCGGGACGGCGGTACTTC	CASSLAGRRYF
TRBV4-1	-	TRBJ2-2	-	TGCGCCAGCAGCCAAGAGCAGGGCCCCGTTGGATCCGGGGAGCTGTTTTTT	CASSQEQGPVGSGELFF
TRBV6-6	TRBD1	TRBJ1-1	once	TGTGCCAGCAGTTCTACAGGGGACCTGAACACTGAAGCTTTCTTT	CASSSTGDLNTEAFF
TRBV28	-	TRBJ1-6	-	TGTGCCAGCAGTTGGTTTGGAGGGACGGAATCACCCCTCCACTTT	CASSWFGGTESPLHF
TRBV7-2	-	TRBJ2-1	few	TGTGCCAGCACCCCCCGTAGTGACGGGGGGCCTCACAATGAGCAGTTCTTC	CASTPRSDGGPHNEQFF
TRBV9	-	TRBJ2-3	-	TGTGCCAGCAGCTCAGGGGGGGGCCGGGCAGATACGCAGTATTTT	CASSSGGGRADTQYF
TRBV6-6	-	TRBJ1-3	-	TGTGCCAGCAGTTACACAGGGTATGGAAACACCATATATTTT	CASSYTGYGNTIYF
TRBV27	-	TRBJ1-5	-	TGTGCCAGCAGCAAAGGGGAGTTCGGCCAGCCCCAGCATTTT	CASSKGEFGQPQHF
TRBV27	-	TRBJ1-5	-	TGTGCCAGCAGCAAACTAGACAGTAAGTTTAGCAATCAGCCCCAGCATTTT	CASSKLDSKFSNQPQHF
TRBV7-2	-	TRBJ1-5	-	TGTGCCAGCAGCACATTGGGGCAGCCCCAGCATTTT	CASSTLGQPQHF
TRBV19	-	TRBJ1-3	-	TGTGCCAGTAGTATGATGGGGGGGTACTCTGGAAACACCATATATTTT	CASSMMGGYSGNTIYF
TRBV4-2	-	TRBJ1-5	-	TGTGCCAGCAGCCAAGATCAAGGCAGCAATCAGCCCCAGCATTTT	CASSQDQGSNQPQHF
TRBV29-1	TRBD1	TRBJ2-6	-	TGCAGCGTGGGCGGACAGGGAAGCTCTGGGGCCAACGTCCTGACTTTC	CSVGGQGSSGANVLTF
TRBV5-6	-	TRBJ2-7	-	TGTGCCAGCAGCTTCACAGGGACCGAGCAGTACTTC	CASSFTGTEQYF
TRBV2	-	TRBJ1-5	-	TGTGCCAGCAGTGTGAACAATCAGCCCCAGCATTTT	CASSVNNQPQHF
TRBV18	-	TRBJ2-3	-	TGTGCCAGCTCACCACCTTCCACAGATACGCAGTATTTT	CASSPPSTDTQYF
TRBV6-5	-	TRBJ1-6	-	TGTGCCAGCAGTTGGGGAAATTCACCCCTCCACTTT	CASSWGNSPLHF
TRBV7-3	-	TRBJ1-1	-	TGTGCCAGCAGCCCTATCGACAGGCCTGAAGCTTTCTTT	CASSPIDRPEAFF
TRBV4-3	-	TRBJ2-7	-	TGCGCCAGCAGCCAAGATAGGCGACAGGAGATCTCCTACGAGCAGTACTTC	CASSQDRRQEISYEQYF
TRBV28	-	TRBJ2-7	-	TGTGCCAGCACCCTTCCCGGCTACGAGCAGTACTTC	CASTLPGYEQYF
TRBV6-2/TRBV6-3	-	TRBJ1-5	-	TGTGCCAGCAGCCCGACGGTTTTGGGCAATCAGCCCCAGCATTTT	CASSPTVLGNQPQHF
TRBV7-9	-	TRBJ2-1	-	TGTGCCAGCAGCTTATCCTGGGACCCGGGTAACAATGAGCAGTTCTTC	CASSLSWDPGNNEQFF
TRBV30	TRBD1	TRBJ1-1	-	TGTGCCTGGAACGACAGGGGGCGATGGACTAATTGGAGTTTCGCTGAAGCTTTCTTT	CAWNDRGRWTNWSFAEAFF
TRBV6-6	TRBD2	TRBJ2-3	-	TGTGCCAGCAGCGTACACCCGCGGGGGGGGAGCGGGAGAAGCACAGATACGCAGTATTTT	CASSVHPRGGSGRSTDTQYF
TRBV19	TRBD1	TRBJ2-5	-	TGTGCCAGTAGTATAGTCAGGACAGGTCTAGAGACCCAGTACTTC	CASSIVRTGLETQYF
TRBV11-3	-	TRBJ2-4	-	TGTGCCAGCAGCTTGGCCGTGGGACTAGCCAAAAACATTCAGTACTTC	CASSLAVGLAKNIQYF
TRBV5-5	-	TRBJ1-1	-	TGTGCCAGCAGTTCCGGGACCGGGGCTCCTAATGAAGCTTTCTTT	CASSSGTGAPNEAFF
TRBV6-5	TRBD1	TRBJ1-2	-	TGTGCCAGCAGCAGGGGGCGCGAAGGCTACACCTTC	CASSRGREGYTF
TRBV12-3/TRBV12-4	-	TRBJ1-5	-	TGTGCCAGCAGTCTCCAGCTTGGTCAGCCCCAGCATTTT	CASSLQLGQPQHF
TRBV11-2	-	TRBJ1-2	-	TGTGCCAGCAGCTTACCCCTCGGGGTTTTCGTGGGAGCCTACACCTTC	CASSLPLGVFVGAYTF
TRBV9	-	TRBJ1-1	-	TGTGCCAGCAGCGCCCTGGGGGGGACTGAAGCTTTCTTT	CASSALGGTEAFF
TRBV28	-	TRBJ1-5	-	TGTGCCAGCAGTTATGGGCAGGCAAATCAGCCCCAGCATTTT	CASSYGQANQPQHF